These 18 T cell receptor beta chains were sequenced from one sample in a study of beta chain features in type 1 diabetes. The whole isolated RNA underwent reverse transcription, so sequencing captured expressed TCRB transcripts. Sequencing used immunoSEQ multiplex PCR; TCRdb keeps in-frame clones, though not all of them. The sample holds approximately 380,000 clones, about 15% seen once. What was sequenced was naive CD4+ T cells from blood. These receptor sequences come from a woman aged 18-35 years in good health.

The chain's CDR3 is CASSSISTDTQYF. The CDR3, as DNA: TGTGCCAGCAGTTCAATTAGCACAGATACGCAGTATTTT. The chain joins TRBV6-5 to TRBJ2-3; D not resolved. Germline V gene sequence: CDR1 MNHEY, CDR2 SVGAGI. The CDR3 has 13 residues. Trimming shortened V by 4 bases and J by 0 bases, and 5 bases separated the two germline ends.

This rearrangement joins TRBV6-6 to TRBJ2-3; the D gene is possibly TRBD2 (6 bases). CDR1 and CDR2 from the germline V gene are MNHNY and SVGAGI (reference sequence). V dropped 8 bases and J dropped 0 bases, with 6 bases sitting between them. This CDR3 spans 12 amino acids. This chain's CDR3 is CASGTSTDTQYF. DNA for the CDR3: TGTGCCAGCGGGACTAGCACAGATACGCAGTATTTT.

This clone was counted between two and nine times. CDR3 amino acids: CASSQERESRKQFF. The CDR3 DNA follows: TGCGCCAGCAGCCAGGAGCGGGAGAGCAGGAAGCAGTTCTTC. The chain couples TRBV4-1 to TRBJ2-1; TRBD2 matches at 8 bases. Trimming took 3 bases from V and 11 from J; bases not matched to a gene: 9. The germline V gene has CDR1 MGHRA and CDR2 YSYEKL. There are 14 residues in the CDR3.

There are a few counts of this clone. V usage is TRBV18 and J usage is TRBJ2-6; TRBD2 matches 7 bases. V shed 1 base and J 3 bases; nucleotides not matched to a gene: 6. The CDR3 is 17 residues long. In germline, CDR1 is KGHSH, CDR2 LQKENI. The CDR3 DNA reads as TGTGCCAGCTCACCACTGGGAGGGGCAGATGGGGCCAACGTCCTGACTTTC. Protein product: CASSPLGGADGANVLTF.

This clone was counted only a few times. CDR3 in DNA: TGTGCCAGCAGTGGGACTAGCGGACTTGACTACAATGAGCAGTTCTTC. It translates to CASSGTSGLDYNEQFF. The chain recombines TRBV6-1 with TRBJ2-1; 10 bases map to TRBD2. The CDR3 covers 16 residues. The junction had 6 bases not matched to a gene; V was cut back by 4 bases and J by 3 bases. Germline CDR1 and CDR2: MNHNS and SASEGT.

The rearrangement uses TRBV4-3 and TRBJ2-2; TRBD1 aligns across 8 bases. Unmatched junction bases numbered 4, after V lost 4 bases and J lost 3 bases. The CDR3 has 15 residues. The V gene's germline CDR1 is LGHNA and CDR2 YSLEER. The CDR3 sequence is CASSLVDRDTGELFF. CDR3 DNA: TGCGCCAGCAGCCTGGTGGACAGGGACACCGGGGAGCTGTTTTTT.

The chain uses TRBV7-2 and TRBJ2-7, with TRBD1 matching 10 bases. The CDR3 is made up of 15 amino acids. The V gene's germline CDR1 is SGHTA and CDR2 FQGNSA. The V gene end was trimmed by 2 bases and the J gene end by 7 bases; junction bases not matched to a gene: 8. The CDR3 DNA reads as TGTGCCAGCAGCTTATATGAGACAGGGGGCCGGGAGCAGTACTTC. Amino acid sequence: CASSLYETGGREQYF.

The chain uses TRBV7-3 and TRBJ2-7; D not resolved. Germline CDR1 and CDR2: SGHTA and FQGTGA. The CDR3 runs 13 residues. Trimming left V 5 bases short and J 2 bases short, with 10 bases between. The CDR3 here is CASSLAKTYEQYF. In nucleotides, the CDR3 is TGTGCCAGCAGCCTCGCTAAAACCTACGAGCAGTACTTC. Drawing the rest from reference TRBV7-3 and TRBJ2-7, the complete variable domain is GAGVSQTPSNKVTEKGKYVELRCDPISGHTALYWYRQSLGQGPEFLIYFQGTGAADDSGLPNDRFFAVRPEGSVSTLKIQRTERGDSAVYLCASSLAKTYEQYFGPGTRLTVT.

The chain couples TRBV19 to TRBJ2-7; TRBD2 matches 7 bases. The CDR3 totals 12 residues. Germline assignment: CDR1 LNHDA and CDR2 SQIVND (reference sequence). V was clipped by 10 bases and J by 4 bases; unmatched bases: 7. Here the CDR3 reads CATAGVLYEQYF. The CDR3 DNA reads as TGTGCCACCGCGGGAGTTTTGTACGAGCAGTACTTC. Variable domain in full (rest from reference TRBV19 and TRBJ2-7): DGGITQSPKYLFRKEGQNVTLSCEQNLNHDAMYWYRQDPGQGLRLIYYSQIVNDFQKGDIAEGYSVSREKKESFPLTVTSAQKNPTAFYLCATAGVLYEQYFGPGTRLTVT.

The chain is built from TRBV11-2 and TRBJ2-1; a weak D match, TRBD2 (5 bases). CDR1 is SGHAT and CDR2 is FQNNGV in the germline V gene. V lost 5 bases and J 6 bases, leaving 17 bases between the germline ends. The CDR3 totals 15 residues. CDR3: CASSRGGLLINEQFF. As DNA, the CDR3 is TGTGCCAGCAGCCGGGGTGGACTCCTTATCAATGAGCAGTTCTTC.

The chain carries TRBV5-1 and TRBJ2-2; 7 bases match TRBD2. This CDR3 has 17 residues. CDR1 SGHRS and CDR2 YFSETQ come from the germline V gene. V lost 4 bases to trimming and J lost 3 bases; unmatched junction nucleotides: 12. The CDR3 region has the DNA TGCGCCAGCAGCGTCACTGGGCGGGAGCGGCACACCGGGGAGCTGTTTTTT. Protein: CASSVTGRERHTGELFF.

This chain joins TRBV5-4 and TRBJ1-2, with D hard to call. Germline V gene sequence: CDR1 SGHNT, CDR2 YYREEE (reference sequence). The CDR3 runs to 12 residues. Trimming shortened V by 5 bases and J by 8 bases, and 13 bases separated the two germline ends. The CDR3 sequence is CASRVEESGYTF. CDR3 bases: TGTGCCAGCAGGGTTGAGGAGTCGGGCTACACCTTC.

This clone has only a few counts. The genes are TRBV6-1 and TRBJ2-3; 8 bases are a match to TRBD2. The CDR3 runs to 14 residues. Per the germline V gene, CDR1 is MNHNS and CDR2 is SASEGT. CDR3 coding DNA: TGTGCGCAAAGCGGGAGTGTCGGCACAGATACGCAGTATTTT. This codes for CAQSGSVGTDTQYF.

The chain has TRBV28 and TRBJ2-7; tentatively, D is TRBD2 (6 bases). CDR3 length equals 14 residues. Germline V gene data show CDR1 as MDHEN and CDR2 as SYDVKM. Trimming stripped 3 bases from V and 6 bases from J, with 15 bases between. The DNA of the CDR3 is TGTGCCAGCAGTTTCTCGACGGGACTCCGCGAGCAGTACTTC. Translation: CASSFSTGLREQYF.

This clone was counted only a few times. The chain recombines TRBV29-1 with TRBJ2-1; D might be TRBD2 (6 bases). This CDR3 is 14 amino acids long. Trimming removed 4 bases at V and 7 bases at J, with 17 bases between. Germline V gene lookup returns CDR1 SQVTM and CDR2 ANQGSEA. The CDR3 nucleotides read TGCAGCGTTGGATTAAGGCTTGGGGGGAATGAGCAGTTCTTC. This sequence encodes CSVGLRLGGNEQFF.

CDR3 sequence: CASSLVAGELFF. For the CDR3, the DNA is TGTGCCAGTAGTTTGGTAGCCGGGGAGCTGTTTTTT. The V gene is TRBV19, the J gene TRBJ2-2; D call uncertain. CDR1 and CDR2 (germline): LNHDA, SQIVND (reference sequence). Between the trimmed V and J ends, which lost 5 bases and 6 bases, there was a span of 7 bases. This CDR3 spans 12 amino acids. The full variable domain, completed using reference TRBV19 and TRBJ2-2, is DGGITQSPKYLFRKEGQNVTLSCEQNLNHDAMYWYRQDPGQGLRLIYYSQIVNDFQKGDIAEGYSVSREKKESFPLTVTSAQKNPTAFYLCASSLVAGELFFGEGSRLTVL.

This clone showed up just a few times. In nucleotides, the CDR3 is TGTGCCAGCAGCTTAGGTCCAGGGATGAACACTGAAGCTTTCTTT. This gives the protein CASSLGPGMNTEAFF. This sequence joins TRBV7-2 and TRBJ1-1; tentatively, D is TRBD1 (5 bases). CDR1 is SGHTA, CDR2 FQGNSA, per germline. V was shortened by 1 base and J by 0 bases, with 9 bases between the two germline ends. There are 15 residues in the CDR3.

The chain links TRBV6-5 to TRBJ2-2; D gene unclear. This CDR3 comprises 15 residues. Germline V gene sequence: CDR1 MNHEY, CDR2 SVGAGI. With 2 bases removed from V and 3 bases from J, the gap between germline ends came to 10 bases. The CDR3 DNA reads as TGTGCCAGCAGTTACGAACGGGTTGACACCGGGGAGCTGTTTTTT. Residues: CASSYERVDTGELFF.